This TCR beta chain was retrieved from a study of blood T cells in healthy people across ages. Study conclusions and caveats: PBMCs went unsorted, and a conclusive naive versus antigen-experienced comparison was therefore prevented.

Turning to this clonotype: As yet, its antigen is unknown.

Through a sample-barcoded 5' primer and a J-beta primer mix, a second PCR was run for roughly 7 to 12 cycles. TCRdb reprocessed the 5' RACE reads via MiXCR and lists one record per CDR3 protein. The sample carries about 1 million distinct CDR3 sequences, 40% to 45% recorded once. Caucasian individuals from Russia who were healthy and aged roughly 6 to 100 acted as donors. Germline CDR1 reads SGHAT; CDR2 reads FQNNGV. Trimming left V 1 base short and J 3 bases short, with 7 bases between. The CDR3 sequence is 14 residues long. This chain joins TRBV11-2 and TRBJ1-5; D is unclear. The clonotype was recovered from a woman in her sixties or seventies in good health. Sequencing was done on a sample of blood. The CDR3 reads CASSLVATNQPQHF. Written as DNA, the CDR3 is TGTGCCAGCAGCTTAGTAGCTACCAATCAGCCCCAGCATTTT.